Following are 3 T cell receptor beta chains from one sample sequenced in a study of blood T cell repertoires in COVID-19. Produced via immunoSEQ multiplex PCR; TCRdb's table is partial and in-frame only. The table shows 370,000 or so clones, with around 87% occurring only once. The sample comprised PBMCs or T cells enriched from blood (not recorded which). The receptor set was obtained from a man under 40 who had recovered from COVID-19.

This chain uses TRBV10-3 with TRBJ1-3; 8 nucleotides align to TRBD1. This CDR3 contains 14 residues. The ends lost 11 bases at V and 0 bases at J; junction bases unmatched: 6. Germline CDR1 ENHRY, CDR2 SYGVKD. The CDR3 loop reads CAVQDRDSGNTIYF. CDR3 in DNA: TGTGCCGTTCAGGACAGGGACTCTGGAAACACCATATATTTT.

The CDR3 loop reads CSVRDSLQETQYF. The CDR3 bases are TGCAGCGTCCGGGACAGTCTCCAAGAGACCCAGTACTTC. The V call is TRBV29-1, the J call TRBJ2-5, with 7 bases that match TRBD1. The CDR3 covers 13 residues. V lost 6 bases to trimming and J lost 1 base; unmatched junction nucleotides: 5. Germline V gene lookup returns CDR1 SQVTM and CDR2 ANQGSEA. Full variable domain (missing parts from reference TRBV29-1 and TRBJ2-5): SAVISQKPSRDICQRGTSLTIQCQVDSQVTMMFWYRQQPGQSLTLIATANQGSEATYESGFVIDKFPISRPNLTFSTLTVSNMSPEDSSIYLCSVRDSLQETQYFGPGTRLLVL.

CDR3 residues: CASSLADGGFSTDTQYF. The CDR3 region has the DNA TGCGCCAGCAGCTTGGCCGACGGGGGATTTAGCACAGATACGCAGTATTTT. The rearrangement uses TRBV5-1 and TRBJ2-3, with D possibly TRBD2 on 6 matching bases. The CDR3 loop spans 17 amino acids. Germline V gene lookup returns CDR1 SGHRS and CDR2 YFSETQ. V gave up 0 bases and J gave up 0 bases, with 14 bases separating them.